Included here is one T cell receptor beta chain sequence, with context. Germline assignment: CDR1 LGHDT and CDR2 YNNKEL (reference sequence). V was cut by 2 bases and J by 7 bases, with 14 bases left in between. The CDR3 is 15 residues long. This sample was taken from a study of blood T cell repertoires in COVID-19. Overall study context: The study drew acute and convalescent COVID-19 samples from the United States, Italy and Spain.

Clones were sequenced by immunoSEQ multiplex PCR, and TCRdb holds only the in-frame ones, with some missing. The top ten hold 15% to 20% of the sample, which has 110,000 or so clones, around 78% seen once. The receptor was isolated from a woman aged 55 to 70 with acute or convalescent COVID-19. This rearrangement joins TRBV3-1 (or the pseudogene TRBV3-2) to TRBJ1-4, with D possibly being TRBD1 (6 bases). The source material was peripheral blood. The CDR3 nucleotides read TGTGCCAGCAGCCAACGACAGGCGACTGGTGAAAAACTGTTTTTT. Residues: CASSQRQATGEKLFF.